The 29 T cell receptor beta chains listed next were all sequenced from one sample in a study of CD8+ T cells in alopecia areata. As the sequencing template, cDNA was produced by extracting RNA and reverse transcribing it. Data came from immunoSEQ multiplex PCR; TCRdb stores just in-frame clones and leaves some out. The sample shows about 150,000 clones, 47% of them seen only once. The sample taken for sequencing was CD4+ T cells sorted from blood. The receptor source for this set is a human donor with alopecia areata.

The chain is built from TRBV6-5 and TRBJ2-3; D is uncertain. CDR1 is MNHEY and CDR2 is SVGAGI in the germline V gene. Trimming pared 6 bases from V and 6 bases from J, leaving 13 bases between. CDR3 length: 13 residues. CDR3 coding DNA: TGTGCCAGCAGGCTATCCGCGCGGGATACGCAGTATTTT. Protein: CASRLSARDTQYF.

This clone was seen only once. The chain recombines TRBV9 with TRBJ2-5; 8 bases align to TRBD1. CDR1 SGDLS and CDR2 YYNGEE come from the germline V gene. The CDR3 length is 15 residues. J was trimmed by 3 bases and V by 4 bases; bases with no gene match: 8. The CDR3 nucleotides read TGTGCCAGCAGCTTCACCGGGACAGGAGAAGAGACCCAGTACTTC. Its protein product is CASSFTGTGEETQYF.

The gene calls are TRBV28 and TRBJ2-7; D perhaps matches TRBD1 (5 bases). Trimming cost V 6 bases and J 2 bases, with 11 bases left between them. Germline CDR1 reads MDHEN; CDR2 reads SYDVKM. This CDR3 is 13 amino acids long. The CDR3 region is CASRDTPPYEQYF. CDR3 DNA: TGTGCCAGCAGGGACACGCCACCCTACGAGCAGTACTTC.

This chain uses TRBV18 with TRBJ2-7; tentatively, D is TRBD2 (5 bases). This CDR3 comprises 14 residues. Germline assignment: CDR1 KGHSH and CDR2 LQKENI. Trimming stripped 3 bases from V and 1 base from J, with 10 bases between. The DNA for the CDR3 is TGTGCCAGCTCACCGAGCGGACCTTCCTACGAGCAGTACTTC. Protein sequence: CASSPSGPSYEQYF.

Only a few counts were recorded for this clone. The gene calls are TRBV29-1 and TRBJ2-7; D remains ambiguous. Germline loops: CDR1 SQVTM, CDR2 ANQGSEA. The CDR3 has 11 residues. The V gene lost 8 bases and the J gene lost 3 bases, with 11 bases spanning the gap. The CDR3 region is CSFRVGYEQYF. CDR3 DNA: TGCAGCTTTCGCGTGGGCTACGAGCAGTACTTC.

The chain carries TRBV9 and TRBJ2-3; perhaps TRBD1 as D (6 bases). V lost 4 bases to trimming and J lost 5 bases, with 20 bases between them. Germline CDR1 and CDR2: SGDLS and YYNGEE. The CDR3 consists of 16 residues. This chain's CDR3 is CASSPTTSGQKDTQYF. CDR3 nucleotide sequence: TGTGCCAGCAGCCCTACCACTTCCGGACAGAAAGATACGCAGTATTTT.

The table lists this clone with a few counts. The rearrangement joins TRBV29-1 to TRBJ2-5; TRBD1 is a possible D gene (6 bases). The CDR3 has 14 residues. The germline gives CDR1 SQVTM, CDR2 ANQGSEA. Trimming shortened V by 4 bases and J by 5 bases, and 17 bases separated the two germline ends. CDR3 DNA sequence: TGCAGCGTTGTCGTCCAGGGGATGGTGGAGACCCAGTACTTC. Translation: CSVVVQGMVETQYF.

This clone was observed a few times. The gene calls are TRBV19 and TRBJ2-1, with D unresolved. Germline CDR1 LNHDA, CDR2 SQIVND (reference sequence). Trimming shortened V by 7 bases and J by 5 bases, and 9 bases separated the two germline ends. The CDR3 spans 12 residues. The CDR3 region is CASKSVNNEQFF. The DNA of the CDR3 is TGTGCCAGTAAATCGGTTAACAATGAGCAGTTCTTC.

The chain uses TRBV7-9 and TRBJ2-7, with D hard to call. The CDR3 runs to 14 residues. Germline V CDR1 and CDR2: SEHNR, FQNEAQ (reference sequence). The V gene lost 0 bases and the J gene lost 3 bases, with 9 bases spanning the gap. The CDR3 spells CASSLAGYSYEQYF. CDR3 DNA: TGTGCCAGCAGCTTAGCGGGATACAGCTACGAGCAGTACTTC.

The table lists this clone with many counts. CDR3 sequence (DNA): TGTGCCAGCAGCTTAGCAGGAACCTCCTCCTACGAGCAGTACTTC. It codes for CASSLAGTSSYEQYF. V and J are TRBV7-9 and TRBJ2-7; no firm D call. This CDR3 has 15 amino acids. The V gene lost 0 bases and the J gene lost 0 bases, with 9 bases spanning the gap. Germline values: CDR1 SEHNR, CDR2 FQNEAQ (reference sequence).

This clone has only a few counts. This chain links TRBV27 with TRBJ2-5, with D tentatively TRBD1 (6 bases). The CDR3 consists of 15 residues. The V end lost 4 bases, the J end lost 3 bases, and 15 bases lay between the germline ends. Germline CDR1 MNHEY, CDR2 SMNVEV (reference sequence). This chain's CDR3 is CASSSVGAGEETQYF. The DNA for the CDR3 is TGTGCCAGCAGTTCGGTTGGGGCAGGGGAAGAGACCCAGTACTTC.

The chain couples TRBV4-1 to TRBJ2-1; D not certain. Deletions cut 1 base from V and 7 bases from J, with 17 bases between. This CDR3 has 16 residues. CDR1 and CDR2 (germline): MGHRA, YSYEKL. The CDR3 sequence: CASSQGVQSRRNEQFF. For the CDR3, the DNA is TGCGCCAGCAGCCAAGGTGTACAGTCCCGCCGGAATGAGCAGTTCTTC.

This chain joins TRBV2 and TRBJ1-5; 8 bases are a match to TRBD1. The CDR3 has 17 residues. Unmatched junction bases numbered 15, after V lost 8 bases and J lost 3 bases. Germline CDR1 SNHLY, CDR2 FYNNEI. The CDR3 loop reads CASGPGGQGRNNQPQHF. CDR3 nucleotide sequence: TGTGCCAGCGGACCAGGGGGCCAAGGGAGAAACAATCAGCCCCAGCATTTT.

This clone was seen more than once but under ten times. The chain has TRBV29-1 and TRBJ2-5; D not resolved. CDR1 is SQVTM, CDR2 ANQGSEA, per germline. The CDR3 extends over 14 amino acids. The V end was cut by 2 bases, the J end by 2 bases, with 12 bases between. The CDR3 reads CSVEKRQVQETQYF. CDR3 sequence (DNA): TGCAGCGTTGAAAAAAGGCAGGTACAAGAGACCCAGTACTTC. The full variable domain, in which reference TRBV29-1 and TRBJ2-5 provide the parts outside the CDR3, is SAVISQKPSRDICQRGTSLTIQCQVDSQVTMMFWYRQQPGQSLTLIATANQGSEATYESGFVIDKFPISRPNLTFSTLTVSNMSPEDSSIYLCSVEKRQVQETQYFGPGTRLLVL.

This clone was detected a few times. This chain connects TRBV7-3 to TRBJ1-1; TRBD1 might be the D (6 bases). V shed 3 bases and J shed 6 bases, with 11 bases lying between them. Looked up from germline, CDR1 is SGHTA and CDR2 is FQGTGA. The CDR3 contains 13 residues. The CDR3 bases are TGTGCCAGCAGCTTCGACAGGAGGGCTGAAGCTTTCTTT. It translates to CASSFDRRAEAFF. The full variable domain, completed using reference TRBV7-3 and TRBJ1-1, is GAGVSQTPSNKVTEKGKYVELRCDPISGHTALYWYRQSLGQGPEFLIYFQGTGAADDSGLPNDRFFAVRPEGSVSTLKIQRTERGDSAVYLCASSFDRRAEAFFGQGTRLTVV.

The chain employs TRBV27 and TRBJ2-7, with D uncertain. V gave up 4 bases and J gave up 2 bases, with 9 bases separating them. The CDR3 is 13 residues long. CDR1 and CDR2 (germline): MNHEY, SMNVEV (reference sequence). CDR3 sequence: CASSYLSTYEQYF. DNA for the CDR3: TGTGCCAGCAGTTACCTTTCTACCTACGAGCAGTACTTC.

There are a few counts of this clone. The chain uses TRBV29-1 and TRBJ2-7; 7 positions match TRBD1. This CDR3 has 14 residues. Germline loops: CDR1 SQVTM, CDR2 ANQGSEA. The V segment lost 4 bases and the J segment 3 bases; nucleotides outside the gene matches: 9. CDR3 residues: CSVAGSRDSYEQYF. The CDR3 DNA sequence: TGCAGCGTTGCGGGTTCCCGGGACAGCTACGAGCAGTACTTC.

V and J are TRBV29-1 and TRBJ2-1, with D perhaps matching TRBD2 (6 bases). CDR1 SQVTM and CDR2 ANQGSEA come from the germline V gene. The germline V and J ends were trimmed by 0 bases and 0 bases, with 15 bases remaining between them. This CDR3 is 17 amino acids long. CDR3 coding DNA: TGCAGCGTTGAAGATCCAGCGGGTAAAAACTCCTACAATGAGCAGTTCTTC. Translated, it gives CSVEDPAGKNSYNEQFF.

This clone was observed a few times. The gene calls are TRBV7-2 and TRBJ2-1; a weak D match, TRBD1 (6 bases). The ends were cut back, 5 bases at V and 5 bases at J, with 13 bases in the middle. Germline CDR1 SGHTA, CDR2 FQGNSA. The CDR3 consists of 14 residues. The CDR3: CASSRRDTHNEQFF. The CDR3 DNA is TGTGCCAGCAGCCGCCGGGACACTCACAATGAGCAGTTCTTC.

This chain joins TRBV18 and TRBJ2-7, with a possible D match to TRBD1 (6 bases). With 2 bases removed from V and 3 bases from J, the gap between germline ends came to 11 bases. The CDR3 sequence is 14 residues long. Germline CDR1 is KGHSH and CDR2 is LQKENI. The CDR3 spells CASSPGTTDYEQYF. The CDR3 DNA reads TGTGCCAGCTCACCAGGGACAACCGACTACGAGCAGTACTTC.

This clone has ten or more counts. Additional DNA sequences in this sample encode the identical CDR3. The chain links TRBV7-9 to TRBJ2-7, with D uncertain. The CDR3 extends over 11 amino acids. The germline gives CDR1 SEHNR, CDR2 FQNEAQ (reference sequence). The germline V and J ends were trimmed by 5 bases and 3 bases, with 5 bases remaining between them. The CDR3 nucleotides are TGTGCCAGCAGCACTTACTACGAGCAGTACTTC. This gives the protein CASSTYYEQYF. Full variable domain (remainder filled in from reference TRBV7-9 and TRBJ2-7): DTGVSQNPRHKITKRGQNVTFRCDPISEHNRLYWYRQTLGQGPEFLTYFQNEAQLEKSRLLSDRFSAERPKGSFSTLEIQRTEQGDSAMYLCASSTYYEQYFGPGTRLTVT.

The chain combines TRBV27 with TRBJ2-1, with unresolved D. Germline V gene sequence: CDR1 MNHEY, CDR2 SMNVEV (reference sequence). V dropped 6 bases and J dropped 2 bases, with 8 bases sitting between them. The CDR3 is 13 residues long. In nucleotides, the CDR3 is TGTGCCAGCAGCCCACCCCCCTACAATGAGCAGTTCTTC. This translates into CASSPPPYNEQFF.

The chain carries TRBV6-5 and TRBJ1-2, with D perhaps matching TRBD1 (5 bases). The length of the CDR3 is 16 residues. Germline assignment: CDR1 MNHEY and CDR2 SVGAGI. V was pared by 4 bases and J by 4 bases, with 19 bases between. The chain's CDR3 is CASSFYPLGVPYGYTF. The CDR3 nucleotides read TGTGCCAGCAGTTTTTACCCCTTGGGGGTACCCTATGGCTACACCTTC.

This CDR3 is CASSFFPTGGFTDTQYF. The CDR3 nucleotides read TGTGCCAGCAGCTTCTTCCCGACAGGGGGTTTCACAGATACGCAGTATTTT. The chain carries TRBV7-2 and TRBJ2-3; 9 bases are a match to TRBD1. The J segment lost 2 bases and the V segment lost 3 bases, leaving 9 bases of the junction unmatched. The CDR3 extends over 17 amino acids. Germline V gene lookup returns CDR1 SGHTA and CDR2 FQGNSA.

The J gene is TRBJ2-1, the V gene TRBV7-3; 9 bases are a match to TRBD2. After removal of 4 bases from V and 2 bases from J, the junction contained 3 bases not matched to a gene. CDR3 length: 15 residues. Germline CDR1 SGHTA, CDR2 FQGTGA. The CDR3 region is CASSSLAGTYNEQFF. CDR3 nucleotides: TGTGCCAGCAGCTCCCTAGCGGGGACCTACAATGAGCAGTTCTTC.

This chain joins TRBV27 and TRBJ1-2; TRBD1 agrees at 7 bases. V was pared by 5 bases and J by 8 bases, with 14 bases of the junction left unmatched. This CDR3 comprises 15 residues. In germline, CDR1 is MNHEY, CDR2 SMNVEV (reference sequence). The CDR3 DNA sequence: TGTGCCAGCAGTCATTACCGGGACAGCCCGGCGGGCTACACCTTC. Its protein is CASSHYRDSPAGYTF.

This chain's CDR3 is CASIAGETKYEQYF. Written as DNA, the CDR3 is TGCGCCAGCATTGCGGGAGAGACAAAATACGAGCAGTACTTC. The chain links TRBV23-1 to TRBJ2-7; 7 nucleotides line up with TRBD2. TRBV23-1 is identified as an open reading frame with a role that is uncertain. This CDR3 spans 14 amino acids. Trimming took 7 bases from V and 4 from J; bases not matched to a gene: 10.

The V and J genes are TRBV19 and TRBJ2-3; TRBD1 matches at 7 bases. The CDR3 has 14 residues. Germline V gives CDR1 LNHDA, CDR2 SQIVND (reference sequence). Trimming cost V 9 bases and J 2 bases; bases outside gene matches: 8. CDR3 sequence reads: CASIGTAYTDTQYF. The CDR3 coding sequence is TGTGCCAGCATAGGGACAGCCTACACAGATACGCAGTATTTT.

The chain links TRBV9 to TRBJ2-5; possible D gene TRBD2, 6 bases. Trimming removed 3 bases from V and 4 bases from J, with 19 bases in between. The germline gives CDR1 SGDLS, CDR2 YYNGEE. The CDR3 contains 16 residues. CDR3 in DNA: TGTGCCAGCAGCGGTGGCGGGTCCGGGGGAGGAGAGACCCAGTACTTC. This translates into CASSGGGSGGGETQYF.